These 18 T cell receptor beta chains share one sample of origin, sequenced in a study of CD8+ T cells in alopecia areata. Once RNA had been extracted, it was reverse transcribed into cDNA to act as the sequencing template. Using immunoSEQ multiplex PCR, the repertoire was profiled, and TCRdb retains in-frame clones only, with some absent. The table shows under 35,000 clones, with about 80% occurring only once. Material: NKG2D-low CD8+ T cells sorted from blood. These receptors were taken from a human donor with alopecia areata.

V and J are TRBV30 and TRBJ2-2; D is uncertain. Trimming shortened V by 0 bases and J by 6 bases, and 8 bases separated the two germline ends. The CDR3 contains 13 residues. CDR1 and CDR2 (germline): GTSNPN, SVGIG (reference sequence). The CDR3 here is CAWSVSAAGELFF. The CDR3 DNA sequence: TGTGCCTGGAGTGTATCCGCGGCCGGGGAGCTGTTTTTT.

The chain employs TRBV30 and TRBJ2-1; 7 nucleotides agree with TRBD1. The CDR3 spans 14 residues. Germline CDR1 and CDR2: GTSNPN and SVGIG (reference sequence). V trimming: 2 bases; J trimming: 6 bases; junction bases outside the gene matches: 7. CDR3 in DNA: TGTGCCTGGAGTCCCCCGACAGGGTTCAATGAGCAGTTCTTC. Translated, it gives CAWSPPTGFNEQFF.

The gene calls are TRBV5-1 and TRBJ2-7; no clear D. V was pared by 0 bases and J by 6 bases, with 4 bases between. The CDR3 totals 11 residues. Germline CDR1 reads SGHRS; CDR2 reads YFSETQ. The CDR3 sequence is CASSLEFEQYF. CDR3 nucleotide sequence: TGCGCCAGCAGCTTGGAATTCGAGCAGTACTTC.

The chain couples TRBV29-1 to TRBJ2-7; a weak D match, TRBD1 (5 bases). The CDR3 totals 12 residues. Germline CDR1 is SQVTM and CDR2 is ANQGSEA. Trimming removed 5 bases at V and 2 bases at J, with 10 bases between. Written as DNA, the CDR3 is TGCAGCGTTAGAGAACAGGCCTACGAGCAGTACTTC. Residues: CSVREQAYEQYF.

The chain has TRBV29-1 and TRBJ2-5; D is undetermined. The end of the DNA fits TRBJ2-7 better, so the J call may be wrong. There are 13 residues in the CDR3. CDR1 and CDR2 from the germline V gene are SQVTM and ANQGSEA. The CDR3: CSVVVKGSYEQYF. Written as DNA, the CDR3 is TGCAGCGTTGTGGTAAAGGGATCCTACGAGCAGTACTTC.

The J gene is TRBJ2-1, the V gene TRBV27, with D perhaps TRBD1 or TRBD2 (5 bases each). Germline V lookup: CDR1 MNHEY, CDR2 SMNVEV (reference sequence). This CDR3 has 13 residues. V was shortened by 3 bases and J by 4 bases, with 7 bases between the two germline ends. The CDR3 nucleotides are TGTGCCAGCAGTTTGGGACGATACAATGAGCAGTTCTTC. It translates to CASSLGRYNEQFF.

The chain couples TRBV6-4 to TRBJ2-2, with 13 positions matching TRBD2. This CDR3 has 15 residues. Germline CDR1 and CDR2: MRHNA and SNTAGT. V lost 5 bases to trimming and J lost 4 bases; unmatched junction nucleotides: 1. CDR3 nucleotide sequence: TGTGCCAGCAGTCGGACTAGCGGGAGCACCGGGGAGCTGTTTTTT. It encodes CASSRTSGSTGELFF.

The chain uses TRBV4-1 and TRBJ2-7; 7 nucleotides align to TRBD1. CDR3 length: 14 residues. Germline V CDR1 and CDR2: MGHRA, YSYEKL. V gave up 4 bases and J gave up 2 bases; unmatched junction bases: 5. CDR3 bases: TGCGCCAGCAGCCGCCTCACAGGGGCCTACGAGCAGTACTTC. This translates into CASSRLTGAYEQYF.

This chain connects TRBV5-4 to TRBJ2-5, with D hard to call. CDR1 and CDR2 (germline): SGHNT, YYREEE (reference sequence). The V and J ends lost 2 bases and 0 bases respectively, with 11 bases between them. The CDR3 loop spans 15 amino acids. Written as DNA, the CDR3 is TGTGCCAGCAGCTTTTCTCAGGCGTACCAAGAGACCCAGTACTTC. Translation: CASSFSQAYQETQYF.

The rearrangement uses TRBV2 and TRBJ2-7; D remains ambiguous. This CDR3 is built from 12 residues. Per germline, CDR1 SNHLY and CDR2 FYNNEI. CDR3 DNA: TGTGCGGCGGTGGAGAGTAGGTACGAGCAGTACTTC. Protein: CAAVESRYEQYF. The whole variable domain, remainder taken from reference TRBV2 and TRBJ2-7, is EPEVTQTPSHQVTQMGQEVILRCVPISNHLYFYWYRQILGQKVEFLVSFYNNEISEKSEIFDDQFSVERPDGSNFTLKIRSTKLEDSAMYFCAAVESRYEQYFGPGTRLTVT.

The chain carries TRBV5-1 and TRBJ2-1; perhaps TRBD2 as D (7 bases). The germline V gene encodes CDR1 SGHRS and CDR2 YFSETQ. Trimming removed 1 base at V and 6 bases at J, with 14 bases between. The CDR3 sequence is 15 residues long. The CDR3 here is CASSLLGGPSNEQFF. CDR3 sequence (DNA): TGCGCCAGCAGCTTGTTGGGGGGGCCCTCCAATGAGCAGTTCTTC.

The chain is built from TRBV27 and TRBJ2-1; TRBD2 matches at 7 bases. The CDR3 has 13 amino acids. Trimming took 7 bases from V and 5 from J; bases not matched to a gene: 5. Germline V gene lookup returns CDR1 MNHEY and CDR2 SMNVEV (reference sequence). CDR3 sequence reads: CASKASGNNEQFF. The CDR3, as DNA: TGTGCCAGCAAGGCTAGCGGTAACAATGAGCAGTTCTTC.

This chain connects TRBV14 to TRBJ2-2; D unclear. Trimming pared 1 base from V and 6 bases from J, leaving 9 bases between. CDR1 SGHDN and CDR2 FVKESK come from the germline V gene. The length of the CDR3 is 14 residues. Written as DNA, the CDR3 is TGTGCCAGCAGCCAAGTACCCGCACCCGGGGAGCTGTTTTTT. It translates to CASSQVPAPGELFF.

The CDR3 here is CASSLAETQYF. The DNA for the CDR3 is TGTGCCAGCAGTTTAGCGGAGACCCAGTACTTC. This rearrangement joins TRBV27 to TRBJ2-5; no firm D call. The V gene lost 2 bases and the J gene lost 5 bases, with 3 bases spanning the gap. The CDR3 is made up of 11 amino acids. Germline V gene lookup returns CDR1 MNHEY and CDR2 SMNVEV (reference sequence).

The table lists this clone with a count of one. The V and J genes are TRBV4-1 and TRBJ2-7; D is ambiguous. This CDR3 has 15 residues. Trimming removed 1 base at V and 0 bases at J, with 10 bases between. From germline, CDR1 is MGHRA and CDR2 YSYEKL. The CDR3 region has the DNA TGCGCCAGCAGCCAAGGGGTCCAGTACTCCTACGAGCAGTACTTC. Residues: CASSQGVQYSYEQYF.

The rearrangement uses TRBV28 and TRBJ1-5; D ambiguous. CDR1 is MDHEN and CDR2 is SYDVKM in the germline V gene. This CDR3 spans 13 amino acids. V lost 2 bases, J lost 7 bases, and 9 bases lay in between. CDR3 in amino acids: CASSLAGNQPQHF. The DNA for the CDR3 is TGTGCCAGCAGTTTAGCAGGTAACCAGCCCCAGCATTTT.

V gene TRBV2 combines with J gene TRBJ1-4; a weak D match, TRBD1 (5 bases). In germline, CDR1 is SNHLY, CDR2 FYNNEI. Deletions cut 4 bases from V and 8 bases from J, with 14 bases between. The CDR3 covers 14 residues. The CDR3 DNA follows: TGTGCCAGCAGTGTTGAGACAGTCGCGGAAAAACTGTTTTTT. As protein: CASSVETVAEKLFF.

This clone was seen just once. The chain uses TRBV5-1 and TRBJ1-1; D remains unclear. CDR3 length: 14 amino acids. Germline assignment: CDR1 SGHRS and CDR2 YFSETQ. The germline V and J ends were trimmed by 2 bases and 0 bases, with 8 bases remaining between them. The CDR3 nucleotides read TGCGCCAGCAGCTTAGGCAGCCTGAACACTGAAGCTTTCTTT. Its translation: CASSLGSLNTEAFF.